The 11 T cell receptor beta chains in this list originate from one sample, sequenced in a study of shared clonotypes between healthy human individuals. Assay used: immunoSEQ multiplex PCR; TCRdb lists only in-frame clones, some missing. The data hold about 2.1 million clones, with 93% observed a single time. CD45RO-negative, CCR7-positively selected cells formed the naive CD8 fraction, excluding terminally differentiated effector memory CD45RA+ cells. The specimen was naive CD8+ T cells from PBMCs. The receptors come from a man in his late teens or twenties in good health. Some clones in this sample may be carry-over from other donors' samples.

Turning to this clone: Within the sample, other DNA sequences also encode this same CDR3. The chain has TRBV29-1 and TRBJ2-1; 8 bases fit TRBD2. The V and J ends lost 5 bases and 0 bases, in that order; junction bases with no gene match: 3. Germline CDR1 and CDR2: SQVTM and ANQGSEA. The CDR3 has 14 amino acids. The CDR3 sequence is CSVRSGSSYNEQFF. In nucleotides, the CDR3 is TGCAGCGTTCGGAGCGGGAGCTCCTACAATGAGCAGTTCTTC.

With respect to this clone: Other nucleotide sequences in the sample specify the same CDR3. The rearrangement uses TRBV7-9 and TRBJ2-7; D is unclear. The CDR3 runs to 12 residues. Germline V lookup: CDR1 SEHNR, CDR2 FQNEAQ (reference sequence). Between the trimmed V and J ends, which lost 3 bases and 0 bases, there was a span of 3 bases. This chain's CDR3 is CASSLVSYEQYF. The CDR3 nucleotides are TGTGCCAGCAGCTTGGTCTCCTACGAGCAGTACTTC.

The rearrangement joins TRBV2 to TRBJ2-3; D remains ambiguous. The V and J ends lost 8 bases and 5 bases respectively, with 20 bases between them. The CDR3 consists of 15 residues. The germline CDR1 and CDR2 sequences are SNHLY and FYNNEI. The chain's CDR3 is CASQESPRPGDTQYF. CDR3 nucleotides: TGTGCCAGCCAAGAGAGCCCGAGGCCGGGAGATACGCAGTATTTT.

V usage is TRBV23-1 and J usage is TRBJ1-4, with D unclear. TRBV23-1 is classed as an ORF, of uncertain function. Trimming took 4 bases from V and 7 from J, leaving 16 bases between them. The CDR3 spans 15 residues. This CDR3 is CASSRWAHRSEKLFF. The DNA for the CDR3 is TGCGCCAGCAGTCGGTGGGCCCATCGTAGTGAAAAACTGTTTTTT.

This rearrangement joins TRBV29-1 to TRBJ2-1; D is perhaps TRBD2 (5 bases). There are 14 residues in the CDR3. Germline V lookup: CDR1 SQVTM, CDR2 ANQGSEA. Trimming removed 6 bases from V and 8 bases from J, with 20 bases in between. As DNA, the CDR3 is TGCAGCGTCCCGGTGGCTAGCTTTTTCGATGAGCAGTTCTTC. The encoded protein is CSVPVASFFDEQFF.

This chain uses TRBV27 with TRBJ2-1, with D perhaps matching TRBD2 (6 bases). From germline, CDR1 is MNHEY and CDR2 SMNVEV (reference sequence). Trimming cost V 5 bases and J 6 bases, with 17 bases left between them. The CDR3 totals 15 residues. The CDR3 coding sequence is TGTGCCAGCAGTCCCGGGGAGGAACTTATCAATGAGCAGTTCTTC. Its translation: CASSPGEELINEQFF.

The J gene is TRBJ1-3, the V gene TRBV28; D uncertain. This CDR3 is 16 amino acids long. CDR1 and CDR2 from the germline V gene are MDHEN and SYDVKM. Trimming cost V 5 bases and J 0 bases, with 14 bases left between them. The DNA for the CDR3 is TGTGCCAGCAGTACCCGACTGATCCACTCTGGAAACACCATATATTTT. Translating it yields CASSTRLIHSGNTIYF.

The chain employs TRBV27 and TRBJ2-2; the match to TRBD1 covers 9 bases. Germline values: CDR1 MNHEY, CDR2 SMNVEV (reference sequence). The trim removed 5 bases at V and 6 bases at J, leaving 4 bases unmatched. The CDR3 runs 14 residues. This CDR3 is CASSRDRVSGELFF. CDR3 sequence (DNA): TGTGCCAGCAGTCGGGACAGGGTGTCCGGGGAGCTGTTTTTT.

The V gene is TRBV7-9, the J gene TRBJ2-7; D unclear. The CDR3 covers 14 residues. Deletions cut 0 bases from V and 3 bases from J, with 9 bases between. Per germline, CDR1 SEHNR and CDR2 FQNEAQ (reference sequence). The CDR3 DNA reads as TGTGCCAGCAGCTTAGCGTTCTCCGTCTACGAGCAGTACTTC. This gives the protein CASSLAFSVYEQYF.

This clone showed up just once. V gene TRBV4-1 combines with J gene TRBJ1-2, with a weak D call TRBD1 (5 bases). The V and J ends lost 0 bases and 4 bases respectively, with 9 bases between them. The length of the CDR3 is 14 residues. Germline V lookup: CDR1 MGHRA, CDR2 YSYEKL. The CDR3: CASSQEGQPYGYTF. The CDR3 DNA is TGCGCCAGCAGCCAAGAGGGGCAGCCCTATGGCTACACCTTC.

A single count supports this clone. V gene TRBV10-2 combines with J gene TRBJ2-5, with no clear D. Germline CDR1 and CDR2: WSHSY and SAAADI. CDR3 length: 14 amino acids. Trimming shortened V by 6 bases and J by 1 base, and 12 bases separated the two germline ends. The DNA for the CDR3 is TGCGCCAGCAGACCCCCAGGCTCCCAAGAGACCCAGTACTTC. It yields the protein CASRPPGSQETQYF.